This T cell receptor (beta chain) was observed in a study of cytomegalovirus exposure and HLA in healthy donors. This clone was seen a few times. V lost 6 bases to trimming and J lost 4 bases; unmatched junction nucleotides: 7. The germline V gene encodes CDR1 MNHEY and CDR2 SVGAGI. CDR3 length: 15 residues. 60 Vbeta and 13 Jbeta primers were used in PCR. TCRdb's copy holds only in-frame clones and misses some; the assay was immunoSEQ multiplex PCR. The sample shows 85,000 to 100,000 clones, 70% to 80% of them seen only once. This receptor was identified in a man aged 35-49 years in good health and CMV-seronegative. J is TRBJ2-7 and V is TRBV6-5; TRBD2 matches 12 bases. Sequencing was carried out using PBMCs. The CDR3: CASRRTSGGLYEQYF. Here the CDR3 DNA reads TGTGCCAGCAGACGTACTAGCGGGGGGTTATACGAGCAGTACTTC.